The present T cell receptor beta chain was sequenced within a study of cytomegalovirus exposure and HLA in healthy donors. Regarding the study as a whole: About 87% or about 30% of the time was how often most TCR beta V segments were productive, according to an earlier analysis. Roughly uniform sequencing depth across donors was assumed, possibly incorrectly. In a later analysis, compared with equally common non-associated chains, HLA-associated beta chains were more expanded.

Healthy people donating bone marrow made up the donors. V was cut by 4 bases and J by 5 bases, with 18 bases left in between. The CDR3 runs 15 residues. Germline loops: CDR1 LNHDA, CDR2 SQIVND (reference sequence). Amplification used 60 Vbeta primers and 13 Jbeta primers. This table comes from immunoSEQ multiplex PCR, and its TCRdb copy is limited to in-frame clones, with some not included. The table lists hundreds of thousands of clones, roughly 81% of them singletons, with 0.24% in the top ten. This clone was detected only once. What it binds is not known. The sequencing sample was made of PBMCs. This sequence was found in a girl aged 2 to 10 in good health and CMV-seronegative. V is TRBV19 and J is TRBJ2-7, with D maybe TRBD1 (6 bases). In nucleotides, the CDR3 is TGTGCCAGTAGTAGACTATTCGAGGGGGTGGACGAGCAGTACTTC. Translation gives CASSRLFEGVDEQYF.